This entry describes one T cell receptor beta chain. Its antigen is undetermined. At the DNA level, this CDR3 is encoded by other sequences in the same sample as well. The run of the v3.0 immunoSEQ assay was at survey level. Sequencing was performed with immunoSEQ multiplex PCR; in TCRdb, only in-frame clones are kept and a portion is missing. Here the sample spans 25,000 to 35,000 clones, almost 95% being singletons. HIV-positive participants all received treatment in the United States. Cryopreserved PBMC, at about 0.85-11 million per sample, were present before DNA extraction. This entry comes from a study of long-term antiretroviral therapy in people with HIV. Regarding the study as a whole: Blood, drawn from the mid-2000s to the late 2010s, may reflect older ART regimens. Viral resistance, ART adherence and therapy changes all lacked available data.

This TCR derives from a man aged 50-60 years with HIV. Sequenced material: unsorted PBMCs, taken approximately 7.4 years after starting antiretroviral therapy.

The CDR3 DNA reads TGTGCCAGTAGTATCCGGACAGGACACATGAACACTGAAGCTTTCTTT. Its protein is CASSIRTGHMNTEAFF. The chain employs TRBV19 and TRBJ1-1; the match to TRBD1 covers 7 bases. V lost 3 bases, J lost 0 bases, and 7 bases stayed unmatched. This CDR3 contains 16 residues. Germline V gene sequence: CDR1 LNHDA, CDR2 SQIVND (reference sequence).